These 10 T cell receptor beta chains share one sample of origin, sequenced in a study of T-cell reconstitution after alpha-beta-depleted transplantation in children. TCRbeta library preparation incorporated unique molecular identifiers. MiXCR was run by TCRdb on the PCR reads, yielding one entry per CDR3 protein. The table shows some 550,000 distinct CDR3 sequences, with around 18% occurring only once. The source material was PBMCs from the stem cell graft donor, sampled from the stem cell graft. The receptor source for this set is a human donor who donated a stem cell graft to a child with acute lymphoblastic leukemia.

This clonotype was counted between two and nine times. The chain joins TRBV3-1 to TRBJ2-5; possibly TRBD1 for D (5 bases). V was trimmed by 1 base and J by 5 bases, leaving 11 bases between them. Germline loops: CDR1 LGHDT, CDR2 YNNKEL (reference sequence). The CDR3 spans 14 residues. The CDR3 nucleotides are TGTGCCAGCAGCCAAGGACTTTCAGGGGAGACCCAGTACTTC. Protein product: CASSQGLSGETQYF.

This clonotype was detected a few times. This sequence joins TRBV5-1 and TRBJ2-1; TRBD2 matches at 7 bases. Germline CDR1 and CDR2: SGHRS and YFSETQ. Trimming took 4 bases from V and 5 from J; bases not matched to a gene: 18. CDR3 length: 18 residues. The CDR3 nucleotides read TGCGCCAGCAGCACCAACGGGGCGGGAGTATCAATGGACAATGAGCAGTTCTTC. Amino acids: CASSTNGAGVSMDNEQFF.

This chain links TRBV12-3 or TRBV12-4 with TRBJ2-3; a weak D match, TRBD1 (5 bases). This CDR3 has 14 residues. V lost 7 bases and J 4 bases, leaving 15 bases between the germline ends. The CDR3 DNA is TGTGCCAGCATCTTGAGACAGACCCCAGATACGCAGTATTTT. This codes for CASILRQTPDTQYF.

The sample holds a few counts of this clonotype. This chain joins TRBV6-1 and TRBJ1-3; D is ambiguous. The germline CDR1 and CDR2 sequences are MNHNS and SASEGT. Trimming shortened V by 6 bases and J by 0 bases, and 24 bases separated the two germline ends. This CDR3 comprises 19 residues. The CDR3 sequence is CASRHIVDTTRSSGNTIYF. DNA of the CDR3: TGTGCCAGCAGACACATCGTGGATACCACCCGGTCCTCTGGAAACACCATATATTTT.

This clonotype was counted between two and nine times. The V and J genes are TRBV7-9 and TRBJ2-7; D is perhaps TRBD2 (6 bases). CDR1 is SEHNR and CDR2 is FQNEAQ in the germline V gene (reference sequence). With 4 bases removed from V and 0 bases from J, the gap between germline ends came to 13 bases. The CDR3 loop spans 15 amino acids. CDR3 nucleotides: TGTGCCAGCAGCTCGACAGTGGGACTCTCCTACGAGCAGTACTTC. It yields the protein CASSSTVGLSYEQYF.

This clonotype showed up just a few times. This rearrangement joins TRBV29-1 to TRBJ2-5; the D gene is possibly TRBD2 (5 bases). Germline assignment: CDR1 SQVTM and CDR2 ANQGSEA. Trimming removed 7 bases at V and 2 bases at J, with 20 bases between. This CDR3 spans 15 amino acids. DNA for the CDR3: TGCAGCGCCGTAGGGTGGGGAGACTCGCAAGAGACCCAGTACTTC. It codes for CSAVGWGDSQETQYF. Using reference TRBV29-1 and TRBJ2-5 for the parts outside the CDR3, the full variable domain is SAVISQKPSRDICQRGTSLTIQCQVDSQVTMMFWYRQQPGQSLTLIATANQGSEATYESGFVIDKFPISRPNLTFSTLTVSNMSPEDSSIYLCSAVGWGDSQETQYFGPGTRLLVL.

CDR3 amino acids: CASRPGLAGVSEQFF. DNA of the CDR3: TGTGCCAGCAGGCCGGGACTAGCGGGAGTAAGTGAGCAGTTCTTC. V is TRBV6-1 and J is TRBJ2-1; TRBD2 matches at 14 bases. The CDR3 spans 15 residues. Unmatched junction bases numbered 7, after V lost 6 bases and J lost 9 bases. The germline CDR1 and CDR2 sequences are MNHNS and SASEGT.

The sample holds one count of this clonotype. The junction and the germline gene differ at one end; a read error may be behind it. The chain joins TRBV7-6 to TRBJ2-7; TRBD2 matches at 8 bases. The CDR3 runs to 14 residues. Germline-derived CDR1 and CDR2 are SGHVS and FNYEAQ. The CDR3 sequence: CASSFGGGAYKQYF. In nucleotides, the CDR3 is TGTGCCAGCAGCTTCGGGGGGGGTGCCTACAAGCAGTACTTC.

This clonotype was recorded many times. This sequence joins TRBV10-3 and TRBJ1-5, with 7 bases aligning to TRBD1. The germline gives CDR1 ENHRY, CDR2 SYGVKD. The CDR3 length is 13 residues. With 10 bases clipped from V and 6 bases from J, the junction kept 9 bases outside the gene matches. CDR3 sequence: CASRDRVGQPQHF. The CDR3 DNA sequence: TGTGCCAGCCGAGACAGGGTAGGTCAGCCCCAGCATTTT.

This chain joins TRBV20-1 and TRBJ1-1, with D perhaps matching TRBD1 (6 bases). The CDR3 runs to 13 residues. V was clipped by 5 bases and J by 4 bases, with 14 bases between them. Germline V gene data show CDR1 as DFQATT and CDR2 as SNEGSKA (reference sequence). The CDR3 sequence: CSALGGGRTEAFF. The CDR3 DNA sequence: TGCAGTGCTCTGGGCGGGGGGCGCACTGAAGCTTTCTTT.